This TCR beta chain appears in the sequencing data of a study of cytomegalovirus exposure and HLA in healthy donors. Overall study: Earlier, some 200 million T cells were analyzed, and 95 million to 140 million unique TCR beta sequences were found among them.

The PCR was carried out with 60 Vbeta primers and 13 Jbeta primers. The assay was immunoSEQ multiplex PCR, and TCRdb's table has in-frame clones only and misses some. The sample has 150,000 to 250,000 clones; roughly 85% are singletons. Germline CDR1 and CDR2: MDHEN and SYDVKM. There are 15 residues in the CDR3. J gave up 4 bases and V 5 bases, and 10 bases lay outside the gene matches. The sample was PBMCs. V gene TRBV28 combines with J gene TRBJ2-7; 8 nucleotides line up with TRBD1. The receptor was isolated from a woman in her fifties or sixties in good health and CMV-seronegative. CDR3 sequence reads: CASSGGGTGDYEQYF. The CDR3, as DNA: TGTGCCAGCAGTGGGGGTGGGACAGGCGATTACGAGCAGTACTTC. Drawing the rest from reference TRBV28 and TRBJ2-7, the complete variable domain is DVKVTQSSRYLVKRTGEKVFLECVQDMDHENMFWYRQDPGLGLRLIYFSYDVKMKEKGDIPEGYSVSREKKERFSLILESASTNQTSMYLCASSGGGTGDYEQYFGPGTRLTVT.